This note documents a single TCR beta chain sequence. Its antigen remains unknown. Germline CDR1 and CDR2: LGHNA and YNFKEQ. Trimming left V 2 bases short and J 4 bases short, with 16 bases between. The length of the CDR3 is 16 residues. These data originate in a study of shared clonotypes between healthy human individuals. Study results and caveats: A handful of donors had around 5% of their naive CD4 clonotypes in common. It was the non-shared clonotypes that had lower generation probabilities than clonotypes shared by all four donors.

CD45RO-negative cells were positively selected for CCR7, leaving out terminally differentiated effector memory CD45RA+ cells. Clones were read by immunoSEQ multiplex PCR, and TCRdb kept only the in-frame ones, dropping some. The table shows approximately 2,000,000 clones, with just over 90% occurring only once. The TCR comes from a man between 18 and 29 years old in good health. Some clones in this sample may be carry-over from other donors' samples. The sample consisted of naive CD8+ T cells from PBMCs. V gene TRBV4-2 combines with J gene TRBJ2-3; the D gene is possibly TRBD2 (5 bases). CDR3 nucleotide sequence: TGTGCCAGCAGCCAATTTGGCGGGTTCGATTCAGATACGCAGTATTTT. Its translation: CASSQFGGFDSDTQYF.